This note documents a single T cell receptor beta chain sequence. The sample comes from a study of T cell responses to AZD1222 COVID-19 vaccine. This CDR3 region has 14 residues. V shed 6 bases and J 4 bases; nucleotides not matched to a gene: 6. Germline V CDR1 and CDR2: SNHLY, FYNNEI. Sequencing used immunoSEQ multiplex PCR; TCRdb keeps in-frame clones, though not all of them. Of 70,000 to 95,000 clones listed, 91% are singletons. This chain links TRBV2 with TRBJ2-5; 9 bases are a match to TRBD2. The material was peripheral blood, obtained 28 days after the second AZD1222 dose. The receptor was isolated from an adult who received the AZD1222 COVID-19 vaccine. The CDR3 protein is CASRAAGGIETQYF. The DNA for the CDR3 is TGTGCCAGCAGGGCGGCGGGAGGGATAGAGACCCAGTACTTC.